These 12 T cell receptor beta chains were all obtained from the same sample, sequenced in a study of blood T cells in healthy people across ages. Primers used in a second PCR of roughly 6 to 11 cycles were a sample-barcoded 5' primer and a J-beta primer mix. TCRdb re-derived calls from the 5' RACE reads in MiXCR, one entry per CDR3 protein. Among 1.5 million to 2 million distinct CDR3 sequences listed, about 28% were seen once. The source material was blood. These receptor sequences come from a woman aged 25-40 years in good health.

This rearrangement joins TRBV4-1 to TRBJ2-1, with 11 bases aligning to TRBD2. Germline V gene sequence: CDR1 MGHRA, CDR2 YSYEKL. The CDR3 is 15 residues long. V shed 5 bases and J 12 bases; nucleotides not matched to a gene: 12. The CDR3 DNA sequence: TGCGCCAGCAGCGCACTAGCGGGAGCGCCGTATGGGCAGTTCTTC. It is translated as CASSALAGAPYGQFF.

There are a few counts of this clonotype. V is TRBV2 and J is TRBJ2-7; the match to TRBD1 covers 9 bases. CDR3 length: 15 amino acids. The germline gives CDR1 SNHLY, CDR2 FYNNEI. The V segment lost 3 bases and the J segment 7 bases; nucleotides outside the gene matches: 10. The CDR3 nucleotides are TGTGCCAGCAGTGATCGAACAGGGGGCGGGCAAGAGCAGTACTTC. Amino acid sequence: CASSDRTGGGQEQYF.

The table lists this clonotype with many counts. The chain combines TRBV20-1 with TRBJ1-2; TRBD1 matches at 7 bases. The CDR3 contains 13 residues. Germline lookup yields CDR1 DFQATT and CDR2 SNEGSKA (reference sequence). With 6 bases clipped from V and 0 bases from J, the junction kept 4 bases outside the gene matches. DNA for the CDR3: TGCAGTGCACTAGACAGGGCTAACTATGGCTACACCTTC. Translation: CSALDRANYGYTF.

This clonotype was seen a handful of times. The chain employs TRBV7-9 and TRBJ2-7; a weak D match, TRBD1 (5 bases). CDR1 and CDR2 (germline): SEHNR, FQNEAQ (reference sequence). The V end was cut by 2 bases, the J end by 0 bases, with 14 bases between. The CDR3 loop spans 16 amino acids. CDR3 coding DNA: TGTGCCAGCAGCTTAATTGTTGCAGGGTCCTCCTACGAGCAGTACTTC. As protein: CASSLIVAGSSYEQYF.

The chain recombines TRBV7-9 with TRBJ2-7; D is undetermined. Deletions cut 1 base from V and 2 bases from J, with 15 bases between. Germline V gene sequence: CDR1 SEHNR, CDR2 FQNEAQ (reference sequence). This CDR3 comprises 16 residues. CDR3 loop: CASSLDPSEGAYEQYF. DNA for the CDR3: TGTGCCAGCAGCTTAGATCCCAGCGAAGGCGCCTACGAGCAGTACTTC.

CDR3 amino acids: CASRPTSGPNTGELFF. The CDR3 nucleotides are TGCGCCAGCAGACCTACTAGCGGACCGAACACCGGGGAGCTGTTTTTT. The V gene is TRBV5-1, the J gene TRBJ2-2; TRBD2 aligns across 8 bases. Trimming took 5 bases from V and 0 from J; bases not matched to a gene: 6. The CDR3 consists of 16 residues. CDR1 and CDR2 (germline): SGHRS, YFSETQ.

This clonotype was counted at least ten times. This chain links TRBV10-2 with TRBJ2-4, with D uncertain. The closer fit of TRBJ2-5 to the DNA end suggests the J call may be wrong. Germline CDR1 reads WSHSY; CDR2 reads SAAADI. The CDR3 extends over 12 amino acids. CDR3 nucleotides: TGCGCCAGCAGTGAGACCAGGGAGACCCAGTACTTC. It is translated as CASSETRETQYF.

The chain is built from TRBV7-6 and TRBJ2-3, with 14 nucleotides matching TRBD2. The CDR3 is 17 residues long. With 1 base clipped from V and 2 bases from J, the junction kept 2 bases outside the gene matches. The germline CDR1 and CDR2 sequences are SGHVS and FNYEAQ. CDR3 DNA: TGTGCCAGCAGCTTAGGGACTAGCGGGGGGTTCACAGATACGCAGTATTTT. This encodes CASSLGTSGGFTDTQYF.

V gene TRBV16 combines with J gene TRBJ1-6; D unresolved. The CDR3 is made up of 15 amino acids. The V gene's germline CDR1 is KGHSY and CDR2 FQNENV. V shed 4 bases and J shed 8 bases, with 15 bases lying between them. Here the CDR3 DNA reads TGTGCCAGCAGCCCGGCTTCCGGGGTCGATTCACCCCTCCACTTT. Its protein product is CASSPASGVDSPLHF.

This chain joins TRBV9 and TRBJ2-3; D is perhaps TRBD2 (6 bases). Germline CDR1 is SGDLS and CDR2 is YYNGEE. The CDR3 length is 18 residues. Trimming stripped 1 base from V and 0 bases from J, with 18 bases between. CDR3 DNA: TGTGCCAGCAGCGTATCTGGGGGGATAAGGACTAGCACAGATACGCAGTATTTT. The encoded protein is CASSVSGGIRTSTDTQYF.

This chain's CDR3 is CATGATVSTDTQYF. CDR3 nucleotide sequence: TGTGCCACCGGGGCGACAGTCAGCACAGATACGCAGTATTTT. The genes are TRBV14 and TRBJ2-3; TRBD1 or TRBD2 may be the D gene (5 bases each). Per the germline V gene, CDR1 is SGHDN and CDR2 is FVKESK. The CDR3 is made up of 14 amino acids. Trimming stripped 10 bases from V and 0 bases from J, with 14 bases between.

This clonotype was counted a few times. The chain carries TRBV5-1 and TRBJ2-7; 7 nucleotides align to TRBD1. CDR3 length: 14 amino acids. Losses at the gene ends were 4 bases for V and 6 bases for J; bases not matched to a gene: 10. Germline V gives CDR1 SGHRS, CDR2 YFSETQ. As DNA, the CDR3 is TGCGCCAGCAGCACGACAGGGACGGGCGCCGAGCAGTACTTC. Its translation: CASSTTGTGAEQYF.